This TCR beta chain was found in a study of cytomegalovirus exposure and HLA in healthy donors. The CDR3 has 15 residues. From germline, CDR1 is SGHDT and CDR2 YYEEEE. The germline V and J ends were trimmed by 0 bases and 4 bases, with 13 bases remaining between them. Healthy bone marrow donors formed the donor group. With 60 Vbeta and 13 Jbeta primers, the PCR was carried out. Clones were sequenced by immunoSEQ multiplex PCR, and TCRdb holds only the in-frame ones, with some missing. Among around 110,000 clones listed, roughly 74% were seen once. Study-wide results and caveats: When a later analysis compared HLA-associated TCR beta chains with equally common others, the HLA-associated chains turned out to be more clonally expanded and to have lower generation probabilities.

This clone has only a few counts. The antigen remains unidentified. This clonotype was obtained from a woman in her 30s in good health and CMV-seronegative. The V call is TRBV5-6, the J call TRBJ1-2, with D unresolved. Specimen: PBMCs. CDR3 nucleotide sequence: TGTGCCAGCAGCTTGGGTGGAGGAGGGTTCTATGGCTACACCTTC. Translation: CASSLGGGGFYGYTF.